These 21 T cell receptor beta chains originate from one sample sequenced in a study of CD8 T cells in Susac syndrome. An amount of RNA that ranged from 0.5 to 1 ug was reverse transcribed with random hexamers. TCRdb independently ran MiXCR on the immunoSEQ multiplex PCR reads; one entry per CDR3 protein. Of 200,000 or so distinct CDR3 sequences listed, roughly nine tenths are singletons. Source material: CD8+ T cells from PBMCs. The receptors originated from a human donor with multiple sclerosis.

CDR3 in amino acids: CASSLPTTNEQFF. CDR3 coding DNA: TGTGCCAGCAGCTTGCCCACCACCAATGAGCAGTTCTTC. The V and J genes are TRBV7-9 and TRBJ2-1; D is undetermined. The CDR3 runs 13 residues. Trimming removed 3 bases at V and 6 bases at J, with 9 bases between. Germline V gene sequence: CDR1 SEHNR, CDR2 FQNEAQ (reference sequence).

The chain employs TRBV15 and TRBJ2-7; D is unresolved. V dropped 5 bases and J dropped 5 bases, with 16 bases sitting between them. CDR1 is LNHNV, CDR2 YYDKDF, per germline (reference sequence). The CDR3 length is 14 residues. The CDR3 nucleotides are TGTGCCACCAGCGAAGTCCAACAGAAGGACGAGCAGTACTTC. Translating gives CATSEVQQKDEQYF. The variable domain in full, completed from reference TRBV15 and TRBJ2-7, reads DAMVIQNPRYQVTQFGKPVTLSCSQTLNHNVMYWYQQKSSQAPKLLFHYYDKDFNNEADTPDNFQSRRPNTSFCFLDIRSPGLGDTAMYLCATSEVQQKDEQYFGPGTRLTVT.

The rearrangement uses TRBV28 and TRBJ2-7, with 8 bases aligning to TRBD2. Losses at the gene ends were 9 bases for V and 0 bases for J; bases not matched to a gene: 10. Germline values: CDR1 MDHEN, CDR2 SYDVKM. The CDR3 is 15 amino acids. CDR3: CASWAREGYSYEQYF. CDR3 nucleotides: TGTGCCAGTTGGGCCCGGGAGGGGTACTCCTACGAGCAGTACTTC.

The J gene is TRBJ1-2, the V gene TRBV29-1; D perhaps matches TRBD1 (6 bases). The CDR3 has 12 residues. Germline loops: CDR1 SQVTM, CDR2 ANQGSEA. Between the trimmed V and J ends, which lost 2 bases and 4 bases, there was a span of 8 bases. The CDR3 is CSVETQGYGYTF. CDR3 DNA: TGCAGCGTTGAAACACAGGGCTATGGCTACACCTTC.

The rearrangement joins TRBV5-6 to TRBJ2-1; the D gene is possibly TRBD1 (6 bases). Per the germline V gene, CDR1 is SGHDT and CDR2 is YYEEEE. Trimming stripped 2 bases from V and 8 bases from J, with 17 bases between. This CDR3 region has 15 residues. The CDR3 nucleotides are TGTGCCAGCAGCTTCAGGGGTGGGTCGGGCGATGAGCAGTTCTTC. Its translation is CASSFRGGSGDEQFF. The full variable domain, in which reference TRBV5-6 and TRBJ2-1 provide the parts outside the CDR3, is DAGVTQSPTHLIKTRGQQVTLRCSPKSGHDTVSWYQQALGQGPQFIFQYYEEEERQRGNFPDRFSGHQFPNYSSELNVNALLLGDSALYLCASSFRGGSGDEQFFGPGTRLTVL.

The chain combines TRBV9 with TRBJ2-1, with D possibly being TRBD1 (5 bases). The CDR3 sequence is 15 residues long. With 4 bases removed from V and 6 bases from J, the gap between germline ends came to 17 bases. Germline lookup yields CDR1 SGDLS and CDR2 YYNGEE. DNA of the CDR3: TGTGCCAGCAGCTTAGTGGGCAGGGAAGCCAATGAGCAGTTCTTC. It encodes CASSLVGREANEQFF.

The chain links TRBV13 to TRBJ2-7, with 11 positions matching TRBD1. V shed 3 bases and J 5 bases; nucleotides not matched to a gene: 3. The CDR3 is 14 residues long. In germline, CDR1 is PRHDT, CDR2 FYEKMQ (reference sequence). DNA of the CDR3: TGTGCCAGCAGCTTTGGGACAGGGGGTGACGAGCAGTACTTC. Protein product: CASSFGTGGDEQYF.

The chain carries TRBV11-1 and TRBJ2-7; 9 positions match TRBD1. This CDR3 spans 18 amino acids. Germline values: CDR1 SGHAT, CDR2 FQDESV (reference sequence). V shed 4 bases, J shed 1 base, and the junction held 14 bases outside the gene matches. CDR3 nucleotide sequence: TGTGCCAGCAGCTCGGTGGTGTCCCGGGACAGGGAGTCCTACGAGCAGTACTTC. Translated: CASSSVVSRDRESYEQYF.

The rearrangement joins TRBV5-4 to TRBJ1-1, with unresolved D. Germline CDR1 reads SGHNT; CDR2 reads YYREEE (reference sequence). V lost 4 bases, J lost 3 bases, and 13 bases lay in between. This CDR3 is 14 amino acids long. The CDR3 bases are TGTGCCAGCAGCCTTTCGGCCGGGGACACTGAAGCTTTCTTT. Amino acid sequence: CASSLSAGDTEAFF.

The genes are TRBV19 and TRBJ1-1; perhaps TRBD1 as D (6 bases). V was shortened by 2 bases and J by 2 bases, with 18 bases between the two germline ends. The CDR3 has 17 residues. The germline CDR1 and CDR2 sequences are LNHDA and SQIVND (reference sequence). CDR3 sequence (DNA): TGTGCCAGTAGTATAAGTGGACGGACAGAGTTCAACACTGAAGCTTTCTTT. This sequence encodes CASSISGRTEFNTEAFF.

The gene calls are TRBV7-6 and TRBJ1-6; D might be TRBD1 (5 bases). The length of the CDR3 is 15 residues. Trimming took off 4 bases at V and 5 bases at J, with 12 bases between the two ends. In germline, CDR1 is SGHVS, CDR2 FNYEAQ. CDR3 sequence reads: CASSSREDNNSPLHF. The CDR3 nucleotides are TGTGCCAGCAGCTCGCGGGAGGACAATAATTCACCCCTCCACTTT.

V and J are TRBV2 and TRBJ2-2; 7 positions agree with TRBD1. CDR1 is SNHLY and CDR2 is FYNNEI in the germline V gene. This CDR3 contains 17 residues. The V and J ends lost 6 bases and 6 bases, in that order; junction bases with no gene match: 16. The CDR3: CASRSRDSFAPAGELFF. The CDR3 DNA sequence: TGTGCCAGCAGGTCCCGGGACAGTTTTGCCCCGGCCGGGGAGCTGTTTTTT.

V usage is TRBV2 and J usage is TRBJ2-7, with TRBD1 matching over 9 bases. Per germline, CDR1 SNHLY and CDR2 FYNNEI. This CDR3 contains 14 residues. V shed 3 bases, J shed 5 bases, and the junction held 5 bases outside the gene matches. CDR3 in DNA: TGTGCCAGCAGTGATAGGGACAGGGTCCACGAGCAGTACTTC. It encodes CASSDRDRVHEQYF.

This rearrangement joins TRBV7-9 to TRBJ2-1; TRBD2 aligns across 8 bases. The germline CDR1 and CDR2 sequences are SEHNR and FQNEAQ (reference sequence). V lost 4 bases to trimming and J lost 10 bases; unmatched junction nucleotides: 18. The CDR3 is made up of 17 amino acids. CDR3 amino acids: CASSSNRGLVRNQEQFF. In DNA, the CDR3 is TGTGCCAGCAGCTCAAATCGGGGACTAGTCCGCAATCAAGAGCAGTTCTTC.

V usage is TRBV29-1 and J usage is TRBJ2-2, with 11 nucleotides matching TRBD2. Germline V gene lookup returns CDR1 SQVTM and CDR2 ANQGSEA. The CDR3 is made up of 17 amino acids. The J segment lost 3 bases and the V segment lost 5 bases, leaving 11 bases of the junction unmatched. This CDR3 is CSVQSSGLAEDTGELFF. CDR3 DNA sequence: TGCAGCGTTCAGTCGTCGGGACTAGCGGAAGACACCGGGGAGCTGTTTTTT.

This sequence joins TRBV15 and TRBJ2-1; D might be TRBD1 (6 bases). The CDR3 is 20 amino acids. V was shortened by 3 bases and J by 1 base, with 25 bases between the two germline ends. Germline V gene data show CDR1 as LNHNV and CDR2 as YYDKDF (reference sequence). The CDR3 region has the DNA TGTGCCACCAGCAGCCTGTCAGCCGGGACAACCCTGGGGTCCTACAATGAGCAGTTCTTC. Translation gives CATSSLSAGTTLGSYNEQFF.

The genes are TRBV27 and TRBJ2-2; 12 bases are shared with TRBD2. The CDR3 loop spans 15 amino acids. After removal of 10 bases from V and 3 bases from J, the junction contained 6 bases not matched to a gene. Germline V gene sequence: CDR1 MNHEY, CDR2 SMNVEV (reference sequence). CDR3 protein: CATSGLAGYTGELFF. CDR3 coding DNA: TGTGCCACCAGCGGACTAGCGGGGTACACCGGGGAGCTGTTTTTT.

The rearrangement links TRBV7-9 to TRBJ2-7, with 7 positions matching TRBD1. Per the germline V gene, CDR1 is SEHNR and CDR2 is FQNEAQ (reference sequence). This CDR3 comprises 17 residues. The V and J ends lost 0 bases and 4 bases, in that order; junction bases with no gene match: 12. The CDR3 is CASSLAPTTGMRYEQYF. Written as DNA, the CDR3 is TGTGCCAGCAGCTTAGCGCCAACGACAGGGATGAGGTACGAGCAGTACTTC.

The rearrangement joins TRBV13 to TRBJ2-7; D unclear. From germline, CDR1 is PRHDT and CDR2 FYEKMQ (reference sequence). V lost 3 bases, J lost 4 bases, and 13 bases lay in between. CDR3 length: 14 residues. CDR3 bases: TGTGCCAGCAGCTTTGGTCAGGTGGATTACGAGCAGTACTTC. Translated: CASSFGQVDYEQYF.

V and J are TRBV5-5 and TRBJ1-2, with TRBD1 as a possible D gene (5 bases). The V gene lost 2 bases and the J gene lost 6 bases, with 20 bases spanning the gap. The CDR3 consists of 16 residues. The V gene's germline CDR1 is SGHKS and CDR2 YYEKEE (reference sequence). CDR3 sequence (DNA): TGTGCCAGCAGCTTCTGGGCTCGGCAGGGTCAGGATGGCTACACCTTC. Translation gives CASSFWARQGQDGYTF.

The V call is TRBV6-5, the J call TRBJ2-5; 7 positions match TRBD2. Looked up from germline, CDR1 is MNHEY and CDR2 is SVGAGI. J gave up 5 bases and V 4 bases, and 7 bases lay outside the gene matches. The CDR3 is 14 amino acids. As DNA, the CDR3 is TGTGCCAGCAGTTCGCGGGGGAGGGTGGAGACCCAGTACTTC. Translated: CASSSRGRVETQYF.